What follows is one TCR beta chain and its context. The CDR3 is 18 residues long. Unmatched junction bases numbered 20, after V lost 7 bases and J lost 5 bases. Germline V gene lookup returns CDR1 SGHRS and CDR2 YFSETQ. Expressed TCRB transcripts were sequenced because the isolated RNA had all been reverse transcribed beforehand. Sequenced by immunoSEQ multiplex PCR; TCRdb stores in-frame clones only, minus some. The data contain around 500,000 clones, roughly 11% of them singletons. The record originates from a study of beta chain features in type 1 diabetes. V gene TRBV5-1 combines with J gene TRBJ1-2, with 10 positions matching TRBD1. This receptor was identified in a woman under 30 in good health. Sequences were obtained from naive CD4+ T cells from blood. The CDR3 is CASGSGTGARETRYGYTF. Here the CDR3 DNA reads TGCGCCAGCGGCTCCGGGACAGGGGCCCGAGAGACAAGATATGGCTACACCTTC.